Given below is one TCR beta chain in context. Antigen: not known. The data derive from a study of CD8 T cells in Susac syndrome. Study-wide findings and caveats: A relatively small number of individuals underwent TCR sequencing and HLA analysis.

When the RNA was reverse transcribed, random hexamers were used with an input of roughly 0.45 to 1 ug. The authors amplified TCR beta CDR3 across 54 Vbeta and 13 Jbeta using immunoSEQ multiplex PCR. TCRdb re-derived calls from the immunoSEQ multiplex PCR reads in MiXCR, one entry per CDR3 protein. The table records some 130,000 distinct CDR3 sequences, around 85% of them present only once. Sequencing of TCR beta drew on CD8+ and CD4+ T cells from blood. TEMRA cells were enriched by FACS, while CD8+ and CD4+ T cells were obtained through a negative isolation that was performed magnetically. Trimming left V 2 bases short and J 1 base short, with 9 bases between. The CDR3 is 14 amino acids. Looked up from germline, CDR1 is SNHLY and CDR2 is FYNNEI.

The sample taken for sequencing was CD8+ T cells from PBMCs. The sequence was obtained from a human donor with multiple sclerosis. The chain carries TRBV2 and TRBJ2-7; D uncertain. The chain's CDR3 is CASSEFDQSYEQYF. CDR3 in DNA: TGTGCCAGCAGTGAATTCGACCAATCCTACGAGCAGTACTTC. The full variable domain, with the rest looked up from reference TRBV2 and TRBJ2-7, is EPEVTQTPSHQVTQMGQEVILRCVPISNHLYFYWYRQILGQKVEFLVSFYNNEISEKSEIFDDQFSVERPDGSNFTLKIRSTKLEDSAMYFCASSEFDQSYEQYFGPGTRLTVT.